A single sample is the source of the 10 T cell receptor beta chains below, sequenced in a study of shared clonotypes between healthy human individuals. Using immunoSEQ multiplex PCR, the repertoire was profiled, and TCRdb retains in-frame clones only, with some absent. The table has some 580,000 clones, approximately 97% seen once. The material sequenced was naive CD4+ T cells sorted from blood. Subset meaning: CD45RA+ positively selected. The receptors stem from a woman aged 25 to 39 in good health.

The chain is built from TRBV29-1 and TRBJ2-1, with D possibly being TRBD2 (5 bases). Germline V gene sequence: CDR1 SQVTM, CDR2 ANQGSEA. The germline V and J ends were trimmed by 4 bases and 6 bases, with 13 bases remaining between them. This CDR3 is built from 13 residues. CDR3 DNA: TGCAGCGTTGGTGGGAGCCCGGCCAATGAGCAGTTCTTC. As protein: CSVGGSPANEQFF.

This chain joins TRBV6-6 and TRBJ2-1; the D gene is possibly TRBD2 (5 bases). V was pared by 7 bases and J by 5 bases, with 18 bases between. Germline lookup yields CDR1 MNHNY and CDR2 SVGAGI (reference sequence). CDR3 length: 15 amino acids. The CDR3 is CASKPGGRMDNEQFF. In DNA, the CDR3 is TGTGCCAGCAAACCCGGCGGGCGAATGGACAATGAGCAGTTCTTC.

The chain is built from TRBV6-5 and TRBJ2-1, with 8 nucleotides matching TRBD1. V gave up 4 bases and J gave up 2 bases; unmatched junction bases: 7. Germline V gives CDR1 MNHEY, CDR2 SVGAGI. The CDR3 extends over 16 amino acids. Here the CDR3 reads CASSSRGTGPYNEQFF. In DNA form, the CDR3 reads TGTGCCAGCAGTTCCCGTGGGACAGGCCCCTACAATGAGCAGTTCTTC.

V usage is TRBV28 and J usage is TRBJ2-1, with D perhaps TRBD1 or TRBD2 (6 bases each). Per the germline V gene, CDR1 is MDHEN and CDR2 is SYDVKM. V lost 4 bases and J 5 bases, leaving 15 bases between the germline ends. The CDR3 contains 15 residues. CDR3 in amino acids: CASSSPWRDNNEQFF. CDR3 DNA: TGTGCCAGCAGTTCCCCCTGGCGGGACAACAATGAGCAGTTCTTC.

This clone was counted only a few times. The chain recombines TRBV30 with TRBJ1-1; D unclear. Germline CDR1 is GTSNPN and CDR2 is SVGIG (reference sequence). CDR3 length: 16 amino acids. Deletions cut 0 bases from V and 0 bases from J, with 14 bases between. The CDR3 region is CAWSVGYGVVNTEAFF. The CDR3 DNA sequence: TGTGCCTGGAGTGTAGGGTATGGGGTGGTGAACACTGAAGCTTTCTTT.

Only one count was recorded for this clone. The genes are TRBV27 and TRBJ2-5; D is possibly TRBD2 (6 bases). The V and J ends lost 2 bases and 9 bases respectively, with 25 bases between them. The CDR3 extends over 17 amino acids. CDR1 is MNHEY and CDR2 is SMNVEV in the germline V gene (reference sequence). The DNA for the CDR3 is TGTGCCAGCAGTTTAGAGGTGGGAGGCGGTATGCCGGAGTCCCAGTACTTC. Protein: CASSLEVGGGMPESQYF.

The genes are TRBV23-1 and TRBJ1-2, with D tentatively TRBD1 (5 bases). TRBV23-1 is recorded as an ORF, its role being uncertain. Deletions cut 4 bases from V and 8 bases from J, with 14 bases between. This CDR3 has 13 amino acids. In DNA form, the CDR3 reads TGCGCCAGCAGTCTTCCCAGGGTTGGAGGCTACACCTTC. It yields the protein CASSLPRVGGYTF.

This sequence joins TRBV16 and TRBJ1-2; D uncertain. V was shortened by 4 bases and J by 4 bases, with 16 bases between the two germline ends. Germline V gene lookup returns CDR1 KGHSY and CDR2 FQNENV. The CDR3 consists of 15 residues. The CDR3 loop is CASSPRVLALYGYTF. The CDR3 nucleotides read TGTGCCAGCAGCCCCCGGGTCCTAGCCCTCTATGGCTACACCTTC.

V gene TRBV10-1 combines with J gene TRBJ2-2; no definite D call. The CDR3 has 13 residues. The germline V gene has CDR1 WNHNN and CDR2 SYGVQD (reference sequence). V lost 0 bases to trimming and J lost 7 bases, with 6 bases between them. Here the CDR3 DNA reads TGCGCCAGCAGTGAGTCAGGCGTCGGGGAGCTGTTTTTT. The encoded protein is CASSESGVGELFF.

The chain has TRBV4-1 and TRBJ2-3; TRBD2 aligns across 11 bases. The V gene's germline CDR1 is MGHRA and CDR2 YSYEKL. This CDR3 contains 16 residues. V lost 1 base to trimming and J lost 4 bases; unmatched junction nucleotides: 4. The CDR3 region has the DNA TGCGCCAGCAGCCAAGCTAGCGGGAGGTCTTCAGATACGCAGTATTTT. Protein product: CASSQASGRSSDTQYF.